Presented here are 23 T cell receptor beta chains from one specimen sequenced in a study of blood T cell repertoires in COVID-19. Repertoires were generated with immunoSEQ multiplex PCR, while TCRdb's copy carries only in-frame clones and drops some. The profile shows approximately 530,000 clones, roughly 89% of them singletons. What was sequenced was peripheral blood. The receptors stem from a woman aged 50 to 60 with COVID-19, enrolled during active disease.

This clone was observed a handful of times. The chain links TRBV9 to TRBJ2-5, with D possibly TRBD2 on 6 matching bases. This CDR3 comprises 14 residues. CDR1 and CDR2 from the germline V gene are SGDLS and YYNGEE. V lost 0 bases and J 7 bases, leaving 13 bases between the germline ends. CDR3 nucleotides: TGTGCCAGCAGCGTAGGCAGGGAGGCCCGGACCCAGTACTTC. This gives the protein CASSVGREARTQYF. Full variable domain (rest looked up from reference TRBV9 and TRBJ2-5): DSGVTQTPKHLITATGQRVTLRCSPRSGDLSVYWYQQSLDQGLQFLIQYYNGEERAKGNILERFSAQQFPDLHSELNLSSLELGDSALYFCASSVGREARTQYFGPGTRLLVL.

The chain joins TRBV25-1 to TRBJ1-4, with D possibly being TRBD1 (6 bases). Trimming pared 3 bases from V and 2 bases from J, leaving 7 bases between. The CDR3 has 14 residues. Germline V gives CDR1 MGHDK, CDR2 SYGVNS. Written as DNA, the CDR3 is TGTGCCAGCAGTGAGGGGGCTACTAATGAAAAACTGTTTTTT. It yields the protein CASSEGATNEKLFF.

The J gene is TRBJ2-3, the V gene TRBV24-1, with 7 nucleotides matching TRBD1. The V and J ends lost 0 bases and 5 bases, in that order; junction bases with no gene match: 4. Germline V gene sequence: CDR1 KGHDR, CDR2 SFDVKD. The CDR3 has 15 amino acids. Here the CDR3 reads CATSDLNRGRDTQYF. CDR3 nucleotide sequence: TGTGCCACCAGTGATTTGAACAGGGGTAGAGATACGCAGTATTTT.

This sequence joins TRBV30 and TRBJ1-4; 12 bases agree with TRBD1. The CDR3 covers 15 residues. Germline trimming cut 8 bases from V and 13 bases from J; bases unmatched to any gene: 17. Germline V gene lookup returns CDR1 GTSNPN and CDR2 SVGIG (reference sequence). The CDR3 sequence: CASAPPGQGARLLFF. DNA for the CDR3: TGTGCCAGTGCCCCCCCGGGACAGGGGGCTAGGTTACTGTTTTTT.

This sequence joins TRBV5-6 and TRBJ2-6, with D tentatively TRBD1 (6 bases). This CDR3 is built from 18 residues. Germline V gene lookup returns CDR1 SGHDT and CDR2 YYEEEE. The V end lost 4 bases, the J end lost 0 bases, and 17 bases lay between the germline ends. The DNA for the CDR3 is TGTGCCAGCAGCCGCCCCGGGACATTTAGCTCTGGGGCCAACGTCCTGACTTTC. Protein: CASSRPGTFSSGANVLTF.

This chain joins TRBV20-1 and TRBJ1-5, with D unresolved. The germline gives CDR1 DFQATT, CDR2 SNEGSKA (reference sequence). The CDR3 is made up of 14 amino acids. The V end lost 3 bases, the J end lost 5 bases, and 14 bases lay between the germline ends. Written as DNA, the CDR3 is TGCAGTGCTAGTGGTCCCGGGGAGCATCAGCCCCAGCATTTT. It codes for CSASGPGEHQPQHF.

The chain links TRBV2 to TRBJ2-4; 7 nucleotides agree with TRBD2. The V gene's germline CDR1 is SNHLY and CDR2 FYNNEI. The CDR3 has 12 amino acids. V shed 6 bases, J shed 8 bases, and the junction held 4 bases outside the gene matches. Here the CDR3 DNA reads TGTGCCAGCAGCCCTGGGAGGGACATTCAGTACTTC. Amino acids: CASSPGRDIQYF.

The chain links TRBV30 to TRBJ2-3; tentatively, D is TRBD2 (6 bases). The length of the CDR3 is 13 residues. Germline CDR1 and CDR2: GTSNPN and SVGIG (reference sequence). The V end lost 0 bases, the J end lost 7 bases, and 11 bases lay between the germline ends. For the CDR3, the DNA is TGTGCCTGGAGTGTTGGCGGGGCCTATACGCAGTATTTT. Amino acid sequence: CAWSVGGAYTQYF. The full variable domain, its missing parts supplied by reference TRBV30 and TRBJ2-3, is SQTIHQWPATLVQPVGSPLSLECTVEGTSNPNLYWYRQAAGRGLQLLFYSVGIGQISSEVPQNLSASRPQDRQFILSSKKLLLSDSGFYLCAWSVGGAYTQYFGPGTRLTVL.

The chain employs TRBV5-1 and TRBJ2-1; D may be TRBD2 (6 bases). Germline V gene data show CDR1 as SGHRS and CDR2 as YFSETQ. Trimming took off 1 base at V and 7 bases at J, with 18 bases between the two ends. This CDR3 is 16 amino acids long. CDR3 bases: TGCGCCAGCAGCTTGTTTAGAAGGCGGGACCAGAATGAGCAGTTCTTC. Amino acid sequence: CASSLFRRRDQNEQFF.

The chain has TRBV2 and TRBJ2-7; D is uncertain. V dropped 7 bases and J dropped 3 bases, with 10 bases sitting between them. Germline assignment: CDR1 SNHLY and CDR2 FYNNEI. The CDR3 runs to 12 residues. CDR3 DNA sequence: TGTGCCAGCATTACTACCCACTACGAGCAGTACTTC. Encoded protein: CASITTHYEQYF.

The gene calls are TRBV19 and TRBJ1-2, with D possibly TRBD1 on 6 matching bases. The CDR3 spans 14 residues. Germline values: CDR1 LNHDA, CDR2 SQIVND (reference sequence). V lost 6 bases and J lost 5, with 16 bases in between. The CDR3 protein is CASSTGQLVYGYTF. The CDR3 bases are TGTGCCAGTAGCACTGGACAGCTCGTATATGGCTACACCTTC.

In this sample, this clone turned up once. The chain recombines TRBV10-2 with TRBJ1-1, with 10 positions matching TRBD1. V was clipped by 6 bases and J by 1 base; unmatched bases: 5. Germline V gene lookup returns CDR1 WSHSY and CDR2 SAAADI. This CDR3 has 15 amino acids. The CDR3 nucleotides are TGCGCCAGCAGGAGGGACAGGGGAGCGAACACTGAAGCTTTCTTT. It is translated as CASRRDRGANTEAFF.

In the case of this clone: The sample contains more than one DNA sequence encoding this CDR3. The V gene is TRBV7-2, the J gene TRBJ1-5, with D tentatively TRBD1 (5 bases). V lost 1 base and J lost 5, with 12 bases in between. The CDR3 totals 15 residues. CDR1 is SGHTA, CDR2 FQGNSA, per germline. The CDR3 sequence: CASSLGGQGHQPQHF. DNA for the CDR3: TGTGCCAGCAGCTTAGGTGGCCAGGGCCATCAGCCCCAGCATTTT.

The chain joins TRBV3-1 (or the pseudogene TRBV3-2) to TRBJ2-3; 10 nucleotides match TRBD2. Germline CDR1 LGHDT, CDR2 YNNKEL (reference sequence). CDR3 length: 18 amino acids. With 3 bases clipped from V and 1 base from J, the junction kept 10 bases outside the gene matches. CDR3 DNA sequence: TGTGCCAGCAGCCAGAACCTAGCGGGGGACCTTCGCACAGATACGCAGTATTTT. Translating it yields CASSQNLAGDLRTDTQYF.

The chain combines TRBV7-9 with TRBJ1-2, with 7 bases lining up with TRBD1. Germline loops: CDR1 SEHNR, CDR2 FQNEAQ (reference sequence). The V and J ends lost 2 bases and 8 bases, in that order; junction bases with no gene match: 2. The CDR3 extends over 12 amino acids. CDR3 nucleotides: TGTGCCAGCAGCTTAACAGGGGTCGGCTACACCTTC. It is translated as CASSLTGVGYTF.

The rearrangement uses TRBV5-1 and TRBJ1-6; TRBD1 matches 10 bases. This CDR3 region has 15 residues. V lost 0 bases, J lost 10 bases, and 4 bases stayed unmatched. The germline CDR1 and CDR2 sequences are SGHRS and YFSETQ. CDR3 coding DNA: TGCGCCAGCAGCTTGGGGGACAGGGGTCTCTCACCCCTCCACTTT. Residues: CASSLGDRGLSPLHF. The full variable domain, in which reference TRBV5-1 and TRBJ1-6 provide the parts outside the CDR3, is KAGVTQTPRYLIKTRGQQVTLSCSPISGHRSVSWYQQTPGQGLQFLFEYFSETQRNKGNFPGRFSGRQFSNSRSEMNVSTLELGDSALYLCASSLGDRGLSPLHFGNGTRLTVT.

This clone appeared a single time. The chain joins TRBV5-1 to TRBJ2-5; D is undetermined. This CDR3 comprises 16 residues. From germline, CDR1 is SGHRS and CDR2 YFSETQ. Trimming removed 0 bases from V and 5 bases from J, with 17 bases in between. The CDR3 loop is CASSLAGSRSEETQYF. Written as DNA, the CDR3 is TGCGCCAGCAGCTTGGCCGGGTCGAGGTCAGAGGAGACCCAGTACTTC.

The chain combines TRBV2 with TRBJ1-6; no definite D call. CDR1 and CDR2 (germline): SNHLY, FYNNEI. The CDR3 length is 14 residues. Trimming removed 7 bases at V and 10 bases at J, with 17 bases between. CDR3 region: CASTNGPVGSPLHF. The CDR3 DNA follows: TGTGCCAGCACCAATGGGCCTGTAGGATCACCCCTCCACTTT.

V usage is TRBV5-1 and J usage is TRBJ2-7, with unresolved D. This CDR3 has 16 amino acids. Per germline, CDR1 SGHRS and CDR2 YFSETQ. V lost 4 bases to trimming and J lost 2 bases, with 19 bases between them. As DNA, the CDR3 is TGCGCCAGCAGCCGCACGCCTCAAGGAAGCGCCTACGAGCAGTACTTC. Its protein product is CASSRTPQGSAYEQYF.

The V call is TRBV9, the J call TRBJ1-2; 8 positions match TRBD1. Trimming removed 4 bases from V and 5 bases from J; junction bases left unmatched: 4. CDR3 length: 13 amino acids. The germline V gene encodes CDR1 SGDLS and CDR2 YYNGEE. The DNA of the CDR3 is TGTGCCAGCAGCACCCGGACAGGGTATGGCTACACCTTC. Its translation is CASSTRTGYGYTF.

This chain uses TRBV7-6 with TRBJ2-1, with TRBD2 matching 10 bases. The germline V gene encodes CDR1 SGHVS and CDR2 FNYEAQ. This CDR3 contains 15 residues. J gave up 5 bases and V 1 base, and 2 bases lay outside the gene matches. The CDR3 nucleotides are TGTGCCAGCAGCTTAGAAGCGGGGGGGCACAATGAGCAGTTCTTC. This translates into CASSLEAGGHNEQFF.

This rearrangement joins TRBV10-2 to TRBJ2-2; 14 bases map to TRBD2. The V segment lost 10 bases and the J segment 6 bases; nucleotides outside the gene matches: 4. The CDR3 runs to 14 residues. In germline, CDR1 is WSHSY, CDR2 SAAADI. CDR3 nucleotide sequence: TGCGCCACCAGACTAGCGGGGGGGCCCGGGGAGCTGTTTTTT. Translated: CATRLAGGPGELFF.

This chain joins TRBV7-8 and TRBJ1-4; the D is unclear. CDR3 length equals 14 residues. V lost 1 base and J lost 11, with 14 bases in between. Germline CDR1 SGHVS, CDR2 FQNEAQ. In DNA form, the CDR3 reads TGTGCCAGCAGCTTAGTCGGCGGCAGCACTAAACTGTTTTTT. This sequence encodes CASSLVGGSTKLFF.